Shown below are 26 T cell receptor beta chains from a single sample sequenced in a study of T-cell memory formation after mild COVID-19. Via MiXCR, TCRdb re-called the 5' RACE reads, giving one row per CDR3 protein. The data contain approximately 250,000 distinct CDR3 sequences, 16% of them singletons. The sample was PBMCs or a T cell subset sorted from them (not recorded which). The receptors were sampled from a man aged 18 to 30 who had mild COVID-19 (a few samples of this study predate the infection). Cell type and time point are not known.

The V and J genes are TRBV12-3 or TRBV12-4 and TRBJ1-2, with D tentatively TRBD1 (6 bases). V dropped 8 bases and J dropped 3 bases, with 13 bases sitting between them. This CDR3 is built from 13 residues. CDR3 residues: CASGKGVYYGYTF. DNA for the CDR3: TGTGCCAGCGGAAAGGGGGTTTACTATGGCTACACCTTC.

The chain has TRBV7-9 and TRBJ2-3; possibly TRBD1 for D (7 bases). Germline V CDR1 and CDR2: SEHNR, FQNEAQ (reference sequence). The CDR3 covers 14 residues. V lost 7 bases and J lost 2, with 13 bases in between. CDR3 amino acids: CASTGGTDTDTQYF. The CDR3 DNA reads TGTGCCAGCACTGGGGGGACAGACACAGATACGCAGTATTTT.

This clonotype has just a few counts. The chain has TRBV11-3 and TRBJ2-1; TRBD2 matches 8 bases. The CDR3 length is 15 residues. The V and J ends lost 5 bases and 4 bases, in that order; junction bases with no gene match: 7. In germline, CDR1 is SGHNT, CDR2 YENEEA. CDR3 sequence (DNA): TGTGCCAGCAGCCGGGGGGGGACACTATACAATGAGCAGTTCTTC. Translated, it gives CASSRGGTLYNEQFF.

This clonotype was seen a handful of times. The J gene is TRBJ2-7, the V gene TRBV6-2 or TRBV6-3; maybe TRBD1 (5 bases). The germline V and J ends were trimmed by 4 bases and 2 bases, with 9 bases remaining between them. The CDR3 is made up of 13 amino acids. Germline values: CDR1 MNHEY, CDR2 SVGEGT. Here the CDR3 reads CASSFHRTYEQYF. CDR3 DNA: TGTGCCAGCAGTTTCCACAGGACCTACGAGCAGTACTTC.

The chain carries TRBV4-2 and TRBJ2-7; 7 positions agree with TRBD1. This CDR3 spans 14 amino acids. V lost 4 bases to trimming and J lost 0 bases; unmatched junction nucleotides: 3. The germline gives CDR1 LGHNA, CDR2 YNFKEQ. As DNA, the CDR3 is TGTGCCAGCAGCCCACGGACAGGCTCCTACGAGCAGTACTTC. Its protein is CASSPRTGSYEQYF.

The rearrangement uses TRBV6-5 and TRBJ2-7; tentative D call: TRBD1 (7 bases). Germline values: CDR1 MNHEY, CDR2 SVGAGI. The CDR3 spans 14 residues. The ends were cut back, 5 bases at V and 0 bases at J, with 11 bases in the middle. CDR3 sequence reads: CASSARGASYEQYF. The CDR3 nucleotides read TGTGCCAGCAGTGCCAGGGGGGCCTCCTACGAGCAGTACTTC.

The CDR3 DNA reads as TGCGCCAGCAGCCAGGGACAGTCCAACTATGGCTACACCTTC. This gives the protein CASSQGQSNYGYTF. The V gene is TRBV4-3, the J gene TRBJ1-2, with 7 nucleotides matching TRBD1. This CDR3 region has 14 residues. Trimming cost V 3 bases and J 2 bases; bases outside gene matches: 3. Germline V gene data show CDR1 as LGHNA and CDR2 as YSLEER.

This clonotype has at least ten counts. The chain combines TRBV5-1 with TRBJ2-3; 8 bases agree with TRBD2. The CDR3 is 15 residues long. V was pared by 3 bases and J by 3 bases, with 6 bases of the junction left unmatched. CDR1 SGHRS and CDR2 YFSETQ come from the germline V gene. The CDR3 bases are TGCGCCAGCAGCTCGGGACTAGGATTTACAGATACGCAGTATTTT. The encoded protein is CASSSGLGFTDTQYF. The full variable domain, in which reference TRBV5-1 and TRBJ2-3 provide the parts outside the CDR3, is KAGVTQTPRYLIKTRGQQVTLSCSPISGHRSVSWYQQTPGQGLQFLFEYFSETQRNKGNFPGRFSGRQFSNSRSEMNVSTLELGDSALYLCASSSGLGFTDTQYFGPGTRLTVL.

The sample holds a few counts of this clonotype. The V and J genes are TRBV10-3 and TRBJ2-5; 9 positions agree with TRBD2. The CDR3 is made up of 13 amino acids. Germline CDR1 ENHRY, CDR2 SYGVKD. J lost 4 bases, V lost 5 bases, and 2 bases had no gene match. DNA of the CDR3: TGTGCCATCAGTAGCGGGGGGAGAGAGACCCAGTACTTC. Translation: CAISSGGRETQYF.

This clonotype came up a few times. The chain carries TRBV5-1 and TRBJ2-7, with 7 bases lining up with TRBD1. The CDR3 sequence is 13 residues long. V was pared by 2 bases and J by 2 bases, with 1 base of the junction left unmatched. Germline CDR1 and CDR2: SGHRS and YFSETQ. The CDR3 spells CASSFDRAYEQYF. CDR3 nucleotides: TGCGCCAGCAGCTTCGACAGGGCCTACGAGCAGTACTTC.

The chain carries TRBV4-3 and TRBJ1-2, with TRBD1 identical over 7 bases. The CDR3 loop spans 18 amino acids. V lost 4 bases, J lost 0 bases, and 14 bases stayed unmatched. The germline CDR1 and CDR2 sequences are LGHNA and YSLEER. CDR3 in DNA: TGCGCCAGCAGCCTCAGCTCAGGCAGGGGGGCGTCTAACTATGGCTACACCTTC. It yields the protein CASSLSSGRGASNYGYTF.

This clonotype was observed a few times. The chain carries TRBV7-2 and TRBJ2-7; D remains ambiguous. The CDR3 spans 13 residues. Deletions cut 1 base from V and 6 bases from J, with 10 bases between. Germline V gives CDR1 SGHTA, CDR2 FQGNSA. The CDR3 nucleotides are TGTGCCAGCAGCTTAGGAGGAAAGTTCGAGCAGTACTTC. It is translated as CASSLGGKFEQYF.

The CDR3 DNA sequence: TGCAGTGCGAGGCCCATGACAGGGACGAGTGGAGGGGTC. This gives the protein CSARPMTGTSGGV. The chain carries TRBV20-1 and TRBJ2-7; a possible D gene is TRBD1 (7 bases). CDR1 DFQATT and CDR2 SNEGSKA come from the germline V gene (reference sequence). The CDR3 consists of 13 residues.

A few counts support this clonotype. The genes are TRBV5-4 and TRBJ2-5, with TRBD2 identical over 7 bases. Germline loops: CDR1 SGHNT, CDR2 YYREEE (reference sequence). This CDR3 comprises 14 residues. The V gene end was trimmed by 6 bases and the J gene end by 5 bases; junction bases not matched to a gene: 10. Here the CDR3 DNA reads TGTGCCAGCACCAATTTCCCCGGGGGGGAGACCCAGTACTTC. Translation gives CASTNFPGGETQYF.

The genes are TRBV6-1 and TRBJ1-4, with 11 bases that match TRBD1. The V and J ends lost 6 bases and 7 bases, in that order; junction bases with no gene match: 4. Germline values: CDR1 MNHNS, CDR2 SASEGT. The CDR3 is 14 amino acids. In nucleotides, the CDR3 is TGTGCCAGCAGGCCTGGGACAGGGGGTGAAAAACTGTTTTTT. Protein product: CASRPGTGGEKLFF.

A few counts support this clonotype. This chain links TRBV20-1 with TRBJ2-7; perhaps TRBD2 as D (5 bases). The CDR3 loop spans 13 amino acids. Germline loops: CDR1 DFQATT, CDR2 SNEGSKA (reference sequence). V lost 3 bases and J lost 1, with 10 bases in between. The CDR3 sequence is CSARPRGSYEQYV. The CDR3 DNA follows: TGCAGTGCTAGGCCCCGCGGGTCCTACGAGCAGTACGTC.

V is TRBV7-2 and J is TRBJ1-5; 7 positions match TRBD1. The CDR3 spans 16 residues. Germline CDR1 is SGHTA and CDR2 is FQGNSA. V lost 3 bases and J lost 2; bases outside the gene matches: 7. The CDR3 here is CASSFRGGTGNQPQHF. The CDR3 DNA is TGTGCCAGCAGCTTTAGAGGCGGGACAGGCAATCAGCCCCAGCATTTT.

This clonotype was observed a handful of times. The gene calls are TRBV12-3 or TRBV12-4 and TRBJ1-2, with D possibly matching TRBD1 (5 bases). Trimming left V 5 bases short and J 1 base short, with 14 bases between. The CDR3 sequence is 15 residues long. DNA for the CDR3: TGTGCCAGCAGTGCCCCCATTGGGGGTAACTATGGCTACACCTTC. This codes for CASSAPIGGNYGYTF.

On this clonotype itself: The missing conserved phenylalanine or tryptophan at the end of this CDR3 makes a read error likely. The DNA is left out, because the CDR3 cannot be placed on it with certainty; the CDR3 is given as TCRdb lists it. This chain joins TRBV11-3 and TRBJ2-1. The CDR3 is 8 amino acids long, termini counted. The germline CDR1 and CDR2 sequences are SGHNT and YENEEA. The CDR3 spells CASSLRVI.

This chain uses TRBV7-2 with TRBJ1-1; D ambiguous. This CDR3 contains 13 residues. Trimming took off 5 bases at V and 4 bases at J, with 11 bases between the two ends. From germline, CDR1 is SGHTA and CDR2 FQGNSA. The CDR3 nucleotides are TGTGCCAGCAGCCTGGTTGAGGGCACTGAAGCTTTCTTT. Translated, it gives CASSLVEGTEAFF.

This chain joins TRBV7-2 and TRBJ2-5; either TRBD1 or TRBD2 may supply D (6 bases each). CDR1 is SGHTA, CDR2 FQGNSA, per germline. The V end lost 2 bases, the J end lost 1 base, and 11 bases lay between the germline ends. The CDR3 has 15 residues. This CDR3 reads CASSLYRGRQETQYF. For the CDR3, the DNA is TGTGCCAGCAGCTTATATCGGGGGCGCCAAGAGACCCAGTACTTC.

This clonotype was found many times. The chain combines TRBV6-2 or TRBV6-3 with TRBJ1-6; no firm D call. The CDR3 contains 14 residues. V was shortened by 7 bases and J by 0 bases, with 7 bases between the two germline ends. Per the germline V gene, CDR1 is MNHEY and CDR2 is SVGEGT. The CDR3 loop is CASKRSSYNSPLHF. CDR3 nucleotides: TGTGCCAGCAAAAGGAGCTCCTATAATTCACCCCTCCACTTT.

This clonotype came up a few times. The chain combines TRBV7-8 with TRBJ2-3, with D possibly TRBD2 on 6 matching bases. Germline loops: CDR1 SGHVS, CDR2 FQNEAQ. The CDR3 length is 15 residues. V was cut by 6 bases and J by 3 bases, with 16 bases left in between. CDR3 in amino acids: CASRGSGRGTDTQYF. The CDR3, as DNA: TGTGCCAGCAGAGGGAGTGGGCGGGGAACAGATACGCAGTATTTT.

CDR3 DNA: TGTGCCATCAGGGAGGGCCCGTCGAACACTGAAGCTTTCTTT. Its translation is CAIREGPSNTEAFF. The chain uses TRBV10-3 and TRBJ1-1; no reliable D call. CDR3 length: 14 amino acids. V was trimmed by 6 bases and J by 1 base, leaving 12 bases between them. The germline V gene encodes CDR1 ENHRY and CDR2 SYGVKD.

This clonotype was counted between two and nine times. The chain has TRBV7-9 and TRBJ1-3; TRBD1 matches at 7 bases. J lost 0 bases, V lost 10 bases, and 15 bases had no gene match. This CDR3 has 17 amino acids. Germline CDR1 SEHNR, CDR2 FQNEAQ (reference sequence). The CDR3 region has the DNA TGTGCCACCTCCGTTTCGGGGGGACAGATCTCTGGAAACACCATATATTTT. It translates to CATSVSGGQISGNTIYF.

This clonotype has more than one count but fewer than ten. This chain joins TRBV9 and TRBJ2-5, with TRBD1 matching 9 bases. With V trimmed by 4 bases and J by 6 bases, 10 bases remained unmatched. Germline V lookup: CDR1 SGDLS, CDR2 YYNGEE. The CDR3 loop spans 15 amino acids. CDR3 nucleotides: TGTGCCAGCAGCCCAGGGACAGGGAGAATGAAGACCCAGTACTTC. Translated, it gives CASSPGTGRMKTQYF.